The T cell receptor beta chain under discussion was sequenced for a study of patients and donors after allogeneic stem cell transplantation. A single record per CDR3 protein comes from TCRdb applying MiXCR to the RT-PCR reads. Of 20,000 to 30,000 distinct CDR3 sequences listed, approximately 43% are singletons. This clonotype was picked up a small number of times. The sequence was collected from a human donor who was either an allogeneic HSCT recipient or a stem cell or donor lymphocyte infusion donor (not recorded which). It is not recorded whose cells these are; they may come from a transplant donor. The sequenced material came from blood, either unsorted or a sorted T cell fraction (not recorded which).

CDR3 sequence reads: CASSLEGLSNQPQHF. The CDR3 coding sequence is TGCGCCAGCAGCTTGGAAGGCCTCTCCAATCAGCCCCAGCATTTT. V and J are TRBV5-1 and TRBJ1-5; D unclear. Germline V gene data show CDR1 as SGHRS and CDR2 as YFSETQ. The V end was cut by 0 bases, the J end by 3 bases, with 10 bases between. CDR3 size: 15 residues.